This T cell receptor (beta chain) was profiled in a study of Tregs in tolerant kidney transplant recipients. Study-level findings and limits: Biological reproducibility was not directly addressed in this study. The most relevant donor-specific Treg TCRbeta repertoire apparently came from expansion with activated donor B cells. Findings come from small patient numbers and require larger validation.

Unstimulated Tregs (CD4+CD25+CD127-) and CD4+CD25- non-Tregs were sorted from PBMCs. Regarding this clone: The antigen is undetermined.

Germline V lookup: CDR1 MNHEY, CDR2 SVGAGI. V was shortened by 4 bases and J by 3 bases, with 15 bases between the two germline ends. The length of the CDR3 is 16 residues. Profiled with immunoSEQ multiplex PCR; TCRdb holds only in-frame clones, not every one. The table records some 110,000 clones, almost 95% of them present only once. The sequence was obtained from a human donor in good health. The chain uses TRBV6-5 and TRBJ2-2, with a weak D call TRBD2 (6 bases). Sequenced material: CD4+ T cells from blood. DNA of the CDR3: TGTGCCAGCAGTTCCGAGAGTGGGGGGTACACCGGGGAGCTGTTTTTT. Translated, it gives CASSSESGGYTGELFF.